These 27 T cell receptor beta chains were all obtained from the same sample, sequenced in a study of T cell clonality in common variable immunodeficiency. The repertoire was sequenced with immunoSEQ multiplex PCR; TCRdb's copy has only in-frame clones and lacks some. Altogether tens of thousands of clones were found in the sample, and no singletons occur. The material sequenced was peripheral blood mononuclear cells. These TCRs come from a person aged 18-70 years in good health.

This clone was seen ten or more times. Coverage ceases 3 residues before the CDR3 finishes, and the germline J gene fills in the end. The genes are TRBV7-9 and TRBJ1-3; D uncertain. Trimming shortened V by 2 bases and J by 3 bases, and 8 bases separated the two germline ends. The germline V gene encodes CDR1 SEHNR and CDR2 FQNEAQ (reference sequence). The CDR3 totals 14 residues. CDR3 amino acids: CASSLIGLGNTIYF. The sequenced CDR3 bases are TGTGCCAGCAGCTTAATCGGACTTGGAAACACC.

This clone was found many times. The read terminates 3 residues ahead of where the CDR3 ends, so the germline J gene completes it. The chain carries TRBV2 and TRBJ2-7; the D gene is possibly TRBD2 (7 bases). Germline values: CDR1 SNHLY, CDR2 FYNNEI. This CDR3 contains 14 residues. The germline V and J ends were trimmed by 4 bases and 3 bases, with 13 bases remaining between them. CDR3 DNA, as far as it was read: TGTGCCAGCAGTGTGGGGGGGGGCTACTACGAG. Amino acid sequence: CASSVGGGYYE. The full CDR3 is CASSVGGGYYEQYF.

At least ten counts were recorded for this clone. The read halts 3 residues ahead of the CDR3 end, with the missing end drawn from the germline J gene. The rearrangement uses TRBV20-1 and TRBJ1-2; perhaps TRBD1 as D (6 bases). The CDR3 totals 17 residues. Germline CDR1 reads DFQATT; CDR2 reads SNEGSKA (reference sequence). V gave up 5 bases and J gave up 2 bases, with 24 bases separating them. The covered CDR3 bases are TGCAGTGCTGATACGGGACACGCTTTAACAGGGAACTATGGC. This translates into CSADTGHALTGNYG. The CDR3 as a whole reads CSADTGHALTGNYGYTF.

This clone was observed many times. The sequenced fragment ends 3 residues before the CDR3 boundary, so the rest is inferred from the germline J gene. The rearrangement uses TRBV7-9 and TRBJ2-1, with D perhaps matching TRBD1 (6 bases). The CDR3 consists of 14 residues. Trimming took 0 bases from V and 8 from J, leaving 11 bases between them. In germline, CDR1 is SEHNR, CDR2 FQNEAQ (reference sequence). The sequenced CDR3 bases are TGTGCCAGCAGCTTAGCTGGACAGACAGATGAG. Its translation is CASSLAGQTDE. The whole CDR3 region reads CASSLAGQTDEQFF.

This clone was observed many times. The DNA ends 3 residues before the CDR3 does, and the rest of the CDR3 is filled in from the germline J gene. The rearrangement links TRBV20-1 to TRBJ2-3; TRBD2 matches at 7 bases. The CDR3 totals 15 residues. The germline gives CDR1 DFQATT, CDR2 SNEGSKA (reference sequence). CDR3 sequence: CSASAGDWEQETQYF. The CDR3 DNA, read in part, is TGCAGTGCTAGTGCGGGGGACTGGGAACAAGAGACG.

Details on this clone: The read halts 3 residues ahead of the CDR3 end, with the missing end drawn from the germline J gene. This chain connects TRBV5-3 to TRBJ1-2; D is uncertain. TRBV5-3 is an ORF; its function is uncertain. The V end was cut by 3 bases, the J end by 6 bases, with 12 bases between. The CDR3 has 13 residues. This chain's CDR3 is CARSYLHRDGYTF. The covered CDR3 bases are TGTGCCAGAAGCTACCTCCATAGGGATGGC.

There are many counts of this clone. Sequencing ends 3 residues short of the CDR3 end; the germline J gene provides the rest. The chain is built from TRBV19 and TRBJ2-3, with TRBD2 identical over 11 bases. The ends lost 6 bases at V and 1 base at J; junction bases unmatched: 6. Germline V gene sequence: CDR1 LNHDA, CDR2 SQIVND (reference sequence). This CDR3 spans 16 amino acids. CDR3 DNA, as far as it was read: TGTGCCAGTAGCCAAAGACTAGCGGGACGCACAGATACG. The encoded protein is CASSQRLAGRTDT. The whole CDR3 reads CASSQRLAGRTDTQYF.

This clone was found many times. The read ends 3 residues early relative to the CDR3; the germline J gene fills the gap. The chain recombines TRBV14 with TRBJ2-1; TRBD1 is a possible D gene (6 bases). CDR1 is SGHDN and CDR2 is FVKESK in the germline V gene. V shed 4 bases and J shed 8 bases, with 18 bases lying between them. The CDR3 has 15 residues. The CDR3 region is CASSLRDTAAHEQFF. The covered CDR3 bases are TGTGCCAGCAGCCTCCGGGACACCGCTGCCCATGAG.

This clone was seen repeatedly, ten times or more. Read coverage stops 3 residues before the CDR3 terminus; the germline J gene supplies the remainder. The V call is TRBV28, the J call TRBJ1-2; weak D call: TRBD1 (5 bases). CDR3 length: 13 residues. Germline CDR1 reads MDHEN; CDR2 reads SYDVKM. The CDR3: CASSFGGVGGYTF. The covered CDR3 bases are TGTGCCAGCAGTTTTGGGGGGGTAGGGGGC.

This clone was found many times. The read ends 3 residues early relative to the CDR3; the germline J gene fills the gap. V gene TRBV30 combines with J gene TRBJ1-4; 7 bases match TRBD1. The V and J ends lost 5 bases and 1 base, in that order; junction bases with no gene match: 4. The length of the CDR3 is 14 residues. The germline V gene has CDR1 GTSNPN and CDR2 SVGIG (reference sequence). The sequenced CDR3 bases are TGTGCCTGGCTCCGACAGGGAACTAATGAAAAA. It specifies CAWLRQGTNEK. The full CDR3 sequence reads CAWLRQGTNEKLFF. The complete variable domain, with remaining parts taken from reference TRBV30 and TRBJ1-4, reads SQTIHQWPATLVQPVGSPLSLECTVEGTSNPNLYWYRQAAGRGLQLLFYSVGIGQISSEVPQNLSASRPQDRQFILSSKKLLLSDSGFYLCAWLRQGTNEKLFFGSGTQLSVL.

This clone was counted at least ten times. The read halts 3 residues ahead of the CDR3 end, with the missing end drawn from the germline J gene. The chain has TRBV5-1 and TRBJ2-1; maybe TRBD2 (6 bases). Germline assignment: CDR1 SGHRS and CDR2 YFSETQ. The CDR3 is made up of 14 amino acids. Trimming removed 2 bases at V and 6 bases at J, with 12 bases between. This CDR3 is CASSFQMGGNEQFF. CDR3 bases read: TGCGCCAGCAGCTTTCAAATGGGGGGCAATGAG.

At least ten counts were recorded for this clone. The read falls 3 residues short of the CDR3 end, and the missing part is taken from the germline J gene. The chain links TRBV28 to TRBJ2-7, with TRBD2 matching over 15 bases. From germline, CDR1 is MDHEN and CDR2 SYDVKM. This CDR3 comprises 16 residues. J lost 2 bases, V lost 7 bases, and 6 bases had no gene match. The chain's CDR3 is CASKRGTSGGTYEQYF. The CDR3 DNA, read in part, is TGTGCCAGCAAACGAGGGACTAGCGGGGGGACCTACGAG.

Notes on this clone: The missing CDR3 end, 3 residues past where the read stops, is filled in from the germline J gene. V is TRBV20-1 and J is TRBJ2-7; D gene unclear. This CDR3 has 15 amino acids. CDR1 DFQATT and CDR2 SNEGSKA come from the germline V gene (reference sequence). Trimming took off 3 bases at V and 0 bases at J, with 15 bases between the two ends. The part of the CDR3 DNA that was read is TGCAGTGCTAGCACCCTCGGCAGGAGCTCCTACGAG. As protein: CSASTLGRSSYE. The CDR3 in its entirety is CSASTLGRSSYEQYF.

The part of the CDR3 DNA that was read is TGTGCCAGTAGTGGCCTAGCGGGCTACGAG. Translation gives CASSGLAGYE. In full, the CDR3 reads CASSGLAGYEQYF. J is TRBJ2-7 and V is TRBV19; 8 bases are shared with TRBD2. The read stops 3 residues short of the end of the CDR3; the missing end is completed from the germline J gene. Per the germline V gene, CDR1 is LNHDA and CDR2 is SQIVND (reference sequence). This CDR3 comprises 13 residues. J lost 3 bases, V lost 5 bases, and 3 bases had no gene match. Full variable domain (missing parts from reference TRBV19 and TRBJ2-7): DGGITQSPKYLFRKEGQNVTLSCEQNLNHDAMYWYRQDPGQGLRLIYYSQIVNDFQKGDIAEGYSVSREKKESFPLTVTSAQKNPTAFYLCASSGLAGYEQYFGPGTRLTVT.

This clone was recorded at least ten times. The CDR3 is cut off 3 residues early in the read; its end comes from the germline J gene. This sequence joins TRBV28 and TRBJ2-2, with D perhaps matching TRBD2 (6 bases). Trimming cost V 3 bases and J 7 bases, with 18 bases left between them. Per the germline V gene, CDR1 is MDHEN and CDR2 is SYDVKM. This CDR3 contains 16 residues. CDR3 DNA (partial): TGTGCCAGCAGTTTCCCAGGTTTGGGGGGAAACGGGGAG. Protein sequence: CASSFPGLGGNGE. The whole CDR3 protein is CASSFPGLGGNGELFF.

This clone was picked up many times. The missing CDR3 end, 3 residues past where the read stops, is filled in from the germline J gene. This sequence joins TRBV2 and TRBJ1-2; weak D call: TRBD1 (5 bases). CDR1 and CDR2 from the germline V gene are SNHLY and FYNNEI. V was cut by 6 bases and J by 4 bases, with 18 bases left in between. The CDR3 spans 15 residues. CDR3 DNA, as far as it was read: TGTGCCAGCAGGGGACCGGGGGGTGGCGGCTATGGC. This encodes CASRGPGGGGYG. The full CDR3 protein is CASRGPGGGGYGYTF. The full variable domain, rest sourced from reference TRBV2 and TRBJ1-2, is EPEVTQTPSHQVTQMGQEVILRCVPISNHLYFYWYRQILGQKVEFLVSFYNNEISEKSEIFDDQFSVERPDGSNFTLKIRSTKLEDSAMYFCASRGPGGGGYGYTFGSGTRLTVV.

This clone was recorded at least ten times. From the germline J gene comes the end of the CDR3, since the read stops 3 residues before it. The chain has TRBV7-2 and TRBJ1-5; 8 bases map to TRBD1. Germline trimming cut 3 bases from V and 2 bases from J; bases unmatched to any gene: 3. CDR3 length equals 15 residues. Germline CDR1 is SGHTA and CDR2 is FQGNSA. The CDR3 protein is CASSFGQGGNQPQHF. CDR3 DNA (partial): TGTGCCAGCAGCTTCGGACAGGGCGGCAATCAGCCC.

This clone was seen ten or more times. The missing CDR3 end, 3 residues past where the read stops, is filled in from the germline J gene. The chain carries TRBV5-1 and TRBJ2-1, with 7 positions matching TRBD1. V shed 4 bases, J shed 1 base, and the junction held 11 bases outside the gene matches. CDR3 length: 17 amino acids. The germline V gene has CDR1 SGHRS and CDR2 YFSETQ. CDR3 DNA (partial): TGCGCCAGCAGCCAGCCACAGGGGCGGCAATCCTACAATGAG. It codes for CASSQPQGRQSYNE. The entire CDR3 protein reads CASSQPQGRQSYNEQFF.

This clone was observed many times. The read halts 3 residues ahead of the CDR3 end, with the missing end drawn from the germline J gene. J is TRBJ2-2 and V is TRBV20-1, with TRBD1 identical over 11 bases. Unmatched junction bases numbered 8, after V lost 7 bases and J lost 7 bases. The V gene's germline CDR1 is DFQATT and CDR2 SNEGSKA (reference sequence). This CDR3 is built from 14 residues. CDR3 sequence reads: CSVPGQGDRGELFF. The sequenced CDR3 bases are TGCAGTGTCCCGGGACAGGGGGATCGCGGGGAG.

This clone was counted ten times or more. The read terminates 3 residues ahead of where the CDR3 ends, so the germline J gene completes it. The chain joins TRBV5-1 to TRBJ2-1; 7 bases map to TRBD2. The V segment lost 5 bases and the J segment 0 bases; nucleotides outside the gene matches: 8. In germline, CDR1 is SGHRS, CDR2 YFSETQ. There are 16 residues in the CDR3. CDR3 sequence reads: CASRVSGASSYNEQFF. CDR3 bases read: TGCGCCAGCAGAGTGAGCGGGGCGAGCTCCTACAATGAG. The full variable domain, in which reference TRBV5-1 and TRBJ2-1 provide the parts outside the CDR3, is KAGVTQTPRYLIKTRGQQVTLSCSPISGHRSVSWYQQTPGQGLQFLFEYFSETQRNKGNFPGRFSGRQFSNSRSEMNVSTLELGDSALYLCASRVSGASSYNEQFFGPGTRLTVL.

This clone was counted ten times or more. From the germline J gene comes the end of the CDR3, since the read stops 3 residues before it. V is TRBV28 and J is TRBJ2-1; D ambiguous. Germline V CDR1 and CDR2: MDHEN, SYDVKM. The CDR3 loop spans 15 amino acids. Trimming took 3 bases from V and 9 from J, leaving 18 bases between them. The CDR3 protein is CASSFLTFRVREQFF. CDR3 bases read: TGTGCCAGCAGTTTCCTCACCTTTAGGGTTCGTGAG.

This clone was seen ten or more times. The read terminates 3 residues before the CDR3 end, so the remaining end is supplied by the germline J gene. The chain links TRBV2 to TRBJ1-4; no clear D. With 8 bases removed from V and 2 bases from J, the gap between germline ends came to 15 bases. The CDR3 runs 15 residues. Germline V gene lookup returns CDR1 SNHLY and CDR2 FYNNEI. The sequenced CDR3 bases are TGTGCCAGCTGCCGATCGCGGGAGACTAATGAAAAA. Its protein is CASCRSRETNEK. The full CDR3 reads CASCRSRETNEKLFF.

This clone has at least ten counts. Coverage ceases 3 residues before the CDR3 finishes, and the germline J gene fills in the end. This chain uses TRBV20-1 with TRBJ2-1, with a weak D call TRBD1 (5 bases). Trimming took 1 base from V and 0 from J, leaving 10 bases between them. This CDR3 contains 15 residues. Germline V CDR1 and CDR2: DFQATT, SNEGSKA (reference sequence). The covered CDR3 bases are TGCAGTGCTAGAGTAAGGGGCTACTCCTACAATGAG. The encoded protein is CSARVRGYSYNE. The CDR3 in full is CSARVRGYSYNEQFF.

This clone showed up many times. The CDR3 end falls 3 residues outside the read, so it is completed with the germline J gene. The J gene is TRBJ2-7, the V gene TRBV2; a possible D gene is TRBD1 (5 bases). Trimming removed 0 bases from V and 3 bases from J, with 9 bases in between. CDR3 length: 14 amino acids. Germline V CDR1 and CDR2: SNHLY, FYNNEI. The CDR3 DNA, read in part, is TGTGCCAGCAGTGAAGCGCGCCAGGGCTACGAG. Translating it yields CASSEARQGYE. The CDR3 in its entirety is CASSEARQGYEQYF.

This clone was observed at least ten times. The read is 3 residues too short to cover the CDR3 end, so that end is filled in from the germline J gene. This chain connects TRBV7-6 to TRBJ1-1; unclear D gene. CDR1 SGHVS and CDR2 FNYEAQ come from the germline V gene. Trimming shortened V by 1 base and J by 2 bases, and 8 bases separated the two germline ends. The CDR3 is 14 residues long. CDR3 protein: CASSLGGSNTEAFF. The CDR3 DNA, read in part, is TGTGCCAGCAGCTTAGGAGGGTCAAACACTGAA.

Ten or more counts support this clone. The read falls 3 residues short of the CDR3 end, and the missing part is taken from the germline J gene. The rearrangement links TRBV19 to TRBJ2-7; D uncertain. The V gene's germline CDR1 is LNHDA and CDR2 SQIVND (reference sequence). With 5 bases removed from V and 6 bases from J, the gap between germline ends came to 14 bases. The CDR3 contains 13 residues. The part of the CDR3 DNA that was read is TGTGCCAGTAGTTCCCGGGTGAGGTCCGAG. It yields the protein CASSSRVRSE. The whole CDR3 reads CASSSRVRSEQYF.

This clone was counted ten times or more. The sequenced fragment ends 3 residues before the CDR3 boundary, so the rest is inferred from the germline J gene. The rearrangement uses TRBV7-6 and TRBJ2-5; D is tentatively TRBD1 or TRBD2 (6 bases each). The CDR3 is made up of 15 amino acids. The germline V gene has CDR1 SGHVS and CDR2 FNYEAQ. Trimming cost V 5 bases and J 7 bases, with 20 bases left between them. CDR3 region: CASSLNREEGGTQYF. The CDR3 DNA, read in part, is TGTGCCAGCAGCCTTAACAGGGAGGAAGGTGGGACC.